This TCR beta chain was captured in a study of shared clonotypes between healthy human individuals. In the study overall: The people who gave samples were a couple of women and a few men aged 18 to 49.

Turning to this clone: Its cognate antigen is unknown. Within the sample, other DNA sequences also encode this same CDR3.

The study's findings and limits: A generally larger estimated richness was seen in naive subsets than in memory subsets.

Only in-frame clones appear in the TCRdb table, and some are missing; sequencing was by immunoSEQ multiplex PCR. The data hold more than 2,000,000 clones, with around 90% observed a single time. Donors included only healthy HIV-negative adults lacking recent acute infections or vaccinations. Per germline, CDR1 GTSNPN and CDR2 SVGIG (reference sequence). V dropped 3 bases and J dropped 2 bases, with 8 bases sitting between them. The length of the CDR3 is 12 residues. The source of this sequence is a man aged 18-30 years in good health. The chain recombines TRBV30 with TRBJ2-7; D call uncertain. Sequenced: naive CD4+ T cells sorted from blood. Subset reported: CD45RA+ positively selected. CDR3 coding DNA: TGTGCCTGGAGGGCAAGCGCCTACGAGCAGTACTTC. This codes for CAWRASAYEQYF.